Listed below are T cell receptor beta chains from one sample, sequenced in a study of T cell responses to AZD1222 COVID-19 vaccine. Repertoires were generated with immunoSEQ multiplex PCR, while TCRdb's copy carries only in-frame clones and drops some. This table has tens of thousands of clones, about four fifths appearing once. The sequenced sample was peripheral blood, obtained 28 days after the second AZD1222 dose. The receptors here all came from an adult who received the AZD1222 COVID-19 vaccine. Each CDR3 is given with its conserved first and last residue. A D gene is named only where the DNA matches it firmly.

d_gene	v_gene	j_gene	CDR3aa
-	TRBV5-6	TRBJ2-5	CASSLRGGETQYF
-	TRBV5-4	TRBJ1-1	CASSHKTSPDAFF
-	TRBV2	TRBJ2-5	CASNIQETQYF
-	TRBV19	TRBJ1-1	CASSIGQPTESFF
-	TRBV30	TRBJ1-4	CAWTAVQGVNEKLFF
-	TRBV2	TRBJ2-7	CASSAPLDYEQYF
-	TRBV14	TRBJ2-7	CASSRGRTYEQYF
TRBD2	TRBV6-4	TRBJ2-1	CASSASGTSGVKQFF
-	TRBV10-3	TRBJ2-5	CAISGGYQQETQYF
TRBD1	TRBV19	TRBJ2-2	CASSKARDSDLNTGELFF
-	TRBV9	TRBJ2-7	CASSVGQVSWEQYF
-	TRBV4-1	TRBJ2-6	CASSQGPRGARSGANVLTF
-	TRBV3-1/TRBV3-2	TRBJ2-5	CASSHGGSVTETQYF
TRBD1	TRBV5-6	TRBJ1-1	CASSLVGTANTEAFF
-	TRBV6-1	TRBJ1-6	CASSERYQGGSPLHF
TRBD1	TRBV7-2	TRBJ1-2	CASSPGQGARGYTF
-	TRBV30	TRBJ2-2	CAWSPTTQYTGELFF
-	TRBV2	TRBJ1-1	CASSERVNTEAFF
-	TRBV28	TRBJ2-7	CASSSVRWAGAHEQYF
-	TRBV7-3	TRBJ1-2	CASSLGGSNNYGYTF
-	TRBV6-2/TRBV6-3	TRBJ2-1	CASSYGGPYNEQFF
-	TRBV18	TRBJ2-2	CASSLTVPRLETGELFF
-	TRBV6-6	TRBJ1-1	CASSYQRGGWTEAFF
TRBD2	TRBV19	TRBJ2-4	CASNERGEKNIQYF
-	TRBV5-1	TRBJ1-1	CASSSGAGSSEAFF
-	TRBV6-1	TRBJ2-7	CASSESLGTSYEQYF
TRBD2	TRBV30	TRBJ2-7	CALARTSGSYEQYF
-	TRBV27	TRBJ2-1	CASSLGYDNEQFF
TRBD2	TRBV18	TRBJ2-3	CASSPPSGFVSSTDTQYF
-	TRBV6-1	TRBJ2-2	CATGYSDTGELFF
-	TRBV2	TRBJ2-7	CASSLQVGQYF
-	TRBV7-2	TRBJ2-7	CATAKGGVTYEQYF
TRBD2	TRBV13	TRBJ2-3	CASSYRGLAGALSSTDTQYF
-	TRBV5-5	TRBJ1-2	CASSFLGVDGYTF
-	TRBV27	TRBJ2-7	CASSYQGTYEQYF
-	TRBV3-1/TRBV3-2	TRBJ1-4	CASSQDPNEKLFF
TRBD2	TRBV28	TRBJ2-1	CASAKRGPASEQFF
-	TRBV4-3	TRBJ1-3	CASSQDSGILGNTIYF
TRBD1	TRBV19	TRBJ1-1	CASNTGTGHTEAFF
-	TRBV10-3	TRBJ1-1	CAIKEREGLDTEAFF
-	TRBV7-7	TRBJ2-1	CASSLNPGDEQFF
TRBD1	TRBV30	TRBJ1-6	CARTTGANSPLHF
-	TRBV6-1	TRBJ1-1	CASSDAGVVAEAFF
-	TRBV2	TRBJ2-3	CASSVRGTDTQYF
-	TRBV3-1/TRBV3-2	TRBJ2-7	CASSLLDYEQYF
-	TRBV6-5	TRBJ1-3	CASTVLGNTIYF
-	TRBV30	TRBJ2-6	CAWSTRSLLGANVLTF
-	TRBV7-2	TRBJ2-5	CASSFRTERETQYF
-	TRBV6-1	TRBJ1-5	CASSELYGSDNQPQHF
TRBD1	TRBV5-4	TRBJ1-1	CASSFRTGATEAFF
-	TRBV4-3	TRBJ1-1	CASSKTGNRLQGVTEAFF
-	TRBV23-1	TRBJ2-2	CASSQSLGLNVTGELFF
-	TRBV5-5	TRBJ2-3	CASSRTGFTDTQYF
-	TRBV3-1/TRBV3-2	TRBJ1-2	CASSTPGSFRGQGYTF
-	TRBV19	TRBJ1-2	CASSFAQTGLNYGYTF